These 12 T cell receptor beta chains were all obtained from the same sample, sequenced in a study of a mutant IDH1 vaccine in newly diagnosed glioma. The assay was immunoSEQ multiplex PCR, and TCRdb's table has in-frame clones only and misses some. This sample has around 64,000 clones, with more than 70% found just once. Noted time point: baseline, week 1 (first vaccination visit). The treatment: pre-vaccination baseline after standard-of-care therapy. This sample comprised peripheral blood mononuclear cells (PBMCs), obtained from a glioma patient treated with radiotherapy, temozolomide or both. These receptors came from a woman aged 18 to 35 with glioma. Some clones in this sample may be carry-over from other donors' samples.

The V call is TRBV5-1, the J call TRBJ1-2; no definite D call. The ends were cut back, 4 bases at V and 2 bases at J, with 12 bases in the middle. The CDR3 covers 14 residues. In germline, CDR1 is SGHRS, CDR2 YFSETQ. The CDR3 sequence is CASSKDVENYGYTF. DNA of the CDR3: TGCGCCAGCAGCAAGGACGTAGAGAACTATGGCTACACCTTC.

The chain employs TRBV7-8 and TRBJ1-3; D may be TRBD1 (5 bases). CDR1 and CDR2 from the germline V gene are SGHVS and FQNEAQ. This CDR3 has 16 amino acids. The V and J ends lost 0 bases and 4 bases respectively, with 13 bases between them. In DNA, the CDR3 is TGTGCCAGCAGCTTAGCCAGGGCCCGGCGGGGAAACACCATATATTTT. Amino acids: CASSLARARRGNTIYF.

The chain couples TRBV29-1 to TRBJ1-1, with 8 positions matching TRBD1. CDR3 length equals 15 residues. Germline CDR1 reads SQVTM; CDR2 reads ANQGSEA. V lost 4 bases to trimming and J lost 3 bases; unmatched junction nucleotides: 10. CDR3 nucleotides: TGCAGCGTTGGATTCGGGACAGGCGTTGACACTGAAGCTTTCTTT. Translated: CSVGFGTGVDTEAFF.

CDR3 sequence reads: CASSPTWGRGSTEAFF. In nucleotides, the CDR3 is TGTGCCAGCAGTCCGACGTGGGGGAGAGGGAGCACTGAAGCTTTCTTT. The rearrangement links TRBV5-6 to TRBJ1-1; D is possibly TRBD1 (5 bases). CDR1 is SGHDT and CDR2 is YYEEEE in the germline V gene. This CDR3 contains 16 residues. The ends were cut back, 5 bases at V and 4 bases at J, with 21 bases in the middle.

The genes are TRBV19 and TRBJ1-4; unclear D gene. There are 13 residues in the CDR3. Trimming stripped 4 bases from V and 8 bases from J, with 11 bases between. The germline gives CDR1 LNHDA, CDR2 SQIVND (reference sequence). The CDR3 loop reads CASSNAGYEKLFF. Here the CDR3 DNA reads TGTGCCAGTAGTAATGCCGGATACGAAAAACTGTTTTTT.

J is TRBJ1-2 and V is TRBV6-5; 8 bases map to TRBD1. V was pared by 3 bases and J by 8 bases, with 5 bases of the junction left unmatched. The CDR3 covers 13 residues. Germline CDR1 is MNHEY and CDR2 is SVGAGI. This CDR3 reads CASSYSGGQGYTF. CDR3 nucleotides: TGTGCCAGCAGTTATTCAGGGGGCCAGGGCTACACCTTC.

The rearrangement uses TRBV27 and TRBJ1-1, with a possible D match to TRBD1 (6 bases). CDR3 length: 15 residues. Germline V gives CDR1 MNHEY, CDR2 SMNVEV (reference sequence). Trimming shortened V by 5 bases and J by 2 bases, and 15 bases separated the two germline ends. CDR3 DNA: TGTGCCAGCAGTCCTTGGACAGCCGGTAACACTGAAGCTTTCTTT. Its protein is CASSPWTAGNTEAFF.

The chain links TRBV5-8 to TRBJ1-1; D gene unclear. Trimming removed 1 base at V and 8 bases at J, with 15 bases between. CDR3 length: 14 residues. Per germline, CDR1 SGHTS and CDR2 YDEGEE. Here the CDR3 reads CASSLIAHRGEAFF. CDR3 bases: TGTGCCAGCAGCTTGATCGCCCACCGGGGAGAAGCTTTCTTT.

The chain couples TRBV10-3 to TRBJ1-2; TRBD1 is a possible D gene (5 bases). With 0 bases removed from V and 7 bases from J, the gap between germline ends came to 18 bases. Per the germline V gene, CDR1 is ENHRY and CDR2 is SYGVKD. This CDR3 is built from 16 residues. In DNA, the CDR3 is TGTGCCATCAGTGAGTCAAGGGGCGGGGCAGCTTCTGGCTACACCTTC. As protein: CAISESRGGAASGYTF.

By share, this clone counts as large (0.1 to 1%). The rearrangement joins TRBV15 to TRBJ1-5; tentatively, D is TRBD1 (6 bases). The CDR3 runs to 16 residues. The germline V gene encodes CDR1 LNHNV and CDR2 YYDKDF (reference sequence). V shed 0 bases and J shed 12 bases, with 21 bases lying between them. The CDR3 DNA reads as TGTGCCACCAGCAGAGATCGGGGGGGCACCTACGGGTTCCAGCATTTT. Its protein is CATSRDRGGTYGFQHF.

The V and J genes are TRBV18 and TRBJ2-5, with TRBD1 as a possible D gene (7 bases). Germline assignment: CDR1 KGHSH and CDR2 LQKENI. The CDR3 extends over 14 amino acids. V lost 6 bases to trimming and J lost 2 bases, with 13 bases between them. Here the CDR3 DNA reads TGTGCCAGCTCCTCCGGGGGACAGCAAGAGACCCAGTACTTC. Protein sequence: CASSSGGQQETQYF.

The chain has TRBV6-5 and TRBJ1-5; maybe TRBD1 (5 bases). The germline gives CDR1 MNHEY, CDR2 SVGAGI. This CDR3 is 14 amino acids long. V was shortened by 0 bases and J by 10 bases, with 13 bases between the two germline ends. The CDR3 sequence: CASSYSQGIGPQHF. The CDR3 DNA reads as TGTGCCAGCAGTTACTCGCAGGGTATTGGACCCCAGCATTTT.